This T cell receptor beta chain was recovered during a study of technical replicates of blood from four donors. Libraries were prepared by immunoSEQ multiplex PCR; TCRdb keeps only in-frame clonotypes and omits some of them. The sample includes about 74,000 clones, just under 95% of them seen just once. Trimming pared 0 bases from V and 3 bases from J, leaving 16 bases between. Per germline, CDR1 GTSNPN and CDR2 SVGIG (reference sequence). The CDR3 covers 16 residues. The sequenced sample was T cells isolated from PBMCs. The clonotype was recovered from a human donor in good health. J is TRBJ2-3 and V is TRBV30, with a weak D call TRBD2 (7 bases). The DNA for the CDR3 is TGTGCCTGGAGTGTACTTGGCGGGGGCCTAACAGATACGCAGTATTTT. Its translation is CAWSVLGGGLTDTQYF.